One TCR beta chain is described in this entry. This record comes from a study of T cell changes during pregnancy in multiple sclerosis. CDR1 LGHNT and CDR2 FRNRAP come from the germline V gene. Trimming at V came to 6 bases and at J to 7 bases, leaving 3 bases not matched to a gene. The CDR3 spans 13 residues. Method: immunoSEQ multiplex PCR; TCRdb's copy keeps in-frame clones and lacks some. Of over 45,000 clones detected, approximately 91% appear once; the ten largest clones hold under 9.5%. The specimen comprised CD8+ T cells from peripheral blood mononuclear cells, sampled after pregnancy. V and J are TRBV12-5 and TRBJ1-4; TRBD1 matches 9 bases. The sequence was obtained from a female donor with multiple sclerosis, enrolled in a pregnancy study. CDR3 region: CASGGQGREKLFF. In DNA form, the CDR3 reads TGTGCTAGTGGGGGACAGGGTCGTGAAAAACTGTTTTTT.